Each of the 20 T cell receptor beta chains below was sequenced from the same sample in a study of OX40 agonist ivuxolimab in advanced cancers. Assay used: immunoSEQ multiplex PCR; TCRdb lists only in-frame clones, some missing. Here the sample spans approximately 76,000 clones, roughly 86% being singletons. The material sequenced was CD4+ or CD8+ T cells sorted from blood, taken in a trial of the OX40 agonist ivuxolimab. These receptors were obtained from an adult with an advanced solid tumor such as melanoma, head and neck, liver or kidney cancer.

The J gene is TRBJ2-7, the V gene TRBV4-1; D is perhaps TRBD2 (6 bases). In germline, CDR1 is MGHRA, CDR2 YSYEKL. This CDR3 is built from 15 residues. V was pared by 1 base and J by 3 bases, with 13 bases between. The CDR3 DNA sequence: TGCGCCAGCAGCCAAGTTTTGGAGGGTGGCTACGAGCAGTACTTC. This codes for CASSQVLEGGYEQYF.

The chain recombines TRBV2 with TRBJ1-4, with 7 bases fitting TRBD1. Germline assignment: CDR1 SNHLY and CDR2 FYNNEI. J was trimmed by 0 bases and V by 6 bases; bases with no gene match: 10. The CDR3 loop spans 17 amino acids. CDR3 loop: CASRARDSSATNEKLFF. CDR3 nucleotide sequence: TGTGCCAGCAGGGCCAGGGACAGTTCAGCAACTAATGAAAAACTGTTTTTT.

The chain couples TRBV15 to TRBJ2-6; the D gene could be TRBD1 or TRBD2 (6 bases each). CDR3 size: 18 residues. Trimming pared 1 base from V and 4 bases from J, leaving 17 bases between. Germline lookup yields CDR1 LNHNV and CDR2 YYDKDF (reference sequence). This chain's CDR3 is CATSRGPPGAAGANVLTF. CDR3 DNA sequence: TGTGCCACCAGCAGAGGTCCACCGGGGGCTGCAGGGGCCAACGTCCTGACTTTC.

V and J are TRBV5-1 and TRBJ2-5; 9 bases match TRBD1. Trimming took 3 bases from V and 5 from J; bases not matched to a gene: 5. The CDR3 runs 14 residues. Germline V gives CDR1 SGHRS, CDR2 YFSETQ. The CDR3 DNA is TGCGCCAGCAGCTACGGACAGGGGAGGGAGACCCAGTACTTC. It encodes CASSYGQGRETQYF.

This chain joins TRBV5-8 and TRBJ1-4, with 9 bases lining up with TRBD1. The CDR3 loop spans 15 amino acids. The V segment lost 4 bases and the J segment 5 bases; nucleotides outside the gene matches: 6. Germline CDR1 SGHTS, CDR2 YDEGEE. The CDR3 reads CASSPGQGKNEKLFF. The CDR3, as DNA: TGTGCCAGCAGCCCGGGACAGGGAAAAAATGAAAAACTGTTTTTT.

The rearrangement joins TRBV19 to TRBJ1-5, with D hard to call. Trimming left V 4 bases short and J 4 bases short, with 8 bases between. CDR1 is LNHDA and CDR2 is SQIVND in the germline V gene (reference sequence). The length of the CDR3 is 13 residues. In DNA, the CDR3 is TGTGCCAGTAGTAGCTGGGAAAATCAGCCCCAGCATTTT. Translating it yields CASSSWENQPQHF.

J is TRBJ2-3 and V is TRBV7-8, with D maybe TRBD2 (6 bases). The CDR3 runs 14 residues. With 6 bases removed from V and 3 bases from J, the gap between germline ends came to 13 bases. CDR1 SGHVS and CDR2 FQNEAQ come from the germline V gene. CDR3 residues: CASSTTGETDTQYF. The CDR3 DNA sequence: TGTGCCAGCAGTACGACGGGGGAGACAGATACGCAGTATTTT.

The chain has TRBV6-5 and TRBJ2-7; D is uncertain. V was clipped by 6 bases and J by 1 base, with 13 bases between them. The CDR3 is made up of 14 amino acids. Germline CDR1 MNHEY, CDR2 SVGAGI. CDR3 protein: CASSPDIVSYEQYF. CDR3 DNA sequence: TGTGCCAGCAGCCCCGACATCGTATCCTACGAGCAGTACTTC.

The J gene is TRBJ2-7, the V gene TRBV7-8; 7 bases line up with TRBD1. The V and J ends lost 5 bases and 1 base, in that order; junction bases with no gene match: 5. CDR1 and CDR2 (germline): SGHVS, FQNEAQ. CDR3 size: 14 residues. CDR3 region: CASSKDRVSYEQYF. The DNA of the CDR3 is TGTGCCAGCAGCAAAGACAGGGTATCCTACGAGCAGTACTTC. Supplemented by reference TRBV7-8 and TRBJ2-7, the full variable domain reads GAGVSQSPRYKVAKRGQDVALRCDPISGHVSLFWYQQALGQGPEFLTYFQNEAQLDKSGLPSDRFFAERPEGSVSTLKIQRTQQEDSAVYLCASSKDRVSYEQYFGPGTRLTVT.

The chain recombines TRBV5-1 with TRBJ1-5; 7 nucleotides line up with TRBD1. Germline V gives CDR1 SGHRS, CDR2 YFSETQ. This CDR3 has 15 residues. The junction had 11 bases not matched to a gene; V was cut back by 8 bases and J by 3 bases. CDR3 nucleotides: TGCGCCAGTTCCTTACAGGGGTCCAACAATCAGCCCCAGCATTTT. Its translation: CASSLQGSNNQPQHF.

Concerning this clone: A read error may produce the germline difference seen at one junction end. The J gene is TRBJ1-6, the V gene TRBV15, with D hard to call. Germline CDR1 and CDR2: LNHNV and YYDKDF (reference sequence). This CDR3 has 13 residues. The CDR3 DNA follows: TGTGCCACCAGCAGTTCCTCTAATTCACCCCTCCACTTT. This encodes CATSSSSNSPLHF. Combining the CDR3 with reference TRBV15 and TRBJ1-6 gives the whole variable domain DAMVIQNPRYQVTQFGKPVTLSCSQTLNHNVMYWYQQKSSQAPKLLFHYYDKDFNNEADTPDNFQSRRPNTSFCFLDIRSPGLGDTAMYLCATSSSSNSPLHFGNGTRLTVT.

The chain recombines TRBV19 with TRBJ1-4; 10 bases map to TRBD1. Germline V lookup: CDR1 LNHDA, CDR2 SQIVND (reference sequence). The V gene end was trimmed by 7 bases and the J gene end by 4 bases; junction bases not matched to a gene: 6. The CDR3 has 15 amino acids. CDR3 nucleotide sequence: TGTGCCAGTACCGAAGGGACAGGGGTTAATGAAAAACTGTTTTTT. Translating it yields CASTEGTGVNEKLFF. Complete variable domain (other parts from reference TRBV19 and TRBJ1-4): DGGITQSPKYLFRKEGQNVTLSCEQNLNHDAMYWYRQDPGQGLRLIYYSQIVNDFQKGDIAEGYSVSREKKESFPLTVTSAQKNPTAFYLCASTEGTGVNEKLFFGSGTQLSVL.

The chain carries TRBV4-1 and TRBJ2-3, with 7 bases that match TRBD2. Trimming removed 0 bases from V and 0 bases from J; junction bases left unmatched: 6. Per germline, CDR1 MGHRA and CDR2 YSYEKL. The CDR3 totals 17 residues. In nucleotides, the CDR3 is TGCGCCAGCAGCCAAGATCTCCAGCGGGGAAGCACAGATACGCAGTATTTT. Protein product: CASSQDLQRGSTDTQYF.

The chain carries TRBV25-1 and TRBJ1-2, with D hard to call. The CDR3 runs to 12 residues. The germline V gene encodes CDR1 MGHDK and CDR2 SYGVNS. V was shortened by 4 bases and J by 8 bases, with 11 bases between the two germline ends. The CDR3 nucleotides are TGTGCCAGCAGTGGGAACAGCCCCGGCTACACCTTC. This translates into CASSGNSPGYTF.

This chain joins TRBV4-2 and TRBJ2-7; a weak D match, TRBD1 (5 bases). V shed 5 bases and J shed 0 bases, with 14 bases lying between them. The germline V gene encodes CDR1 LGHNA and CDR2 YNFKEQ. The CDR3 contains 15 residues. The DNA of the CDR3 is TGTGCCAGCAGCGAAAGAGACAGCGTCTCCTACGAGCAGTACTTC. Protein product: CASSERDSVSYEQYF.

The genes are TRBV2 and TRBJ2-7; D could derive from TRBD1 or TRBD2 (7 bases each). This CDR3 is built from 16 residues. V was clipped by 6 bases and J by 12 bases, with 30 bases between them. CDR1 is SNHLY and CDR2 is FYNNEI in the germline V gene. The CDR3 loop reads CASRGGTASLIRALYF. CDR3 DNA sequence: TGTGCCAGCAGGGGGGGGACAGCTTCTCTAATACGAGCATTGTACTTC.

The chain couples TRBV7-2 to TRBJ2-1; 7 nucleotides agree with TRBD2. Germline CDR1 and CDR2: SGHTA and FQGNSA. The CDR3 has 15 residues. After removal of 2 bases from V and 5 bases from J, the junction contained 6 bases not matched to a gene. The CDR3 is CASSLYSGGNNEQFF. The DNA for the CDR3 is TGTGCCAGCAGCTTATATTCGGGAGGAAACAATGAGCAGTTCTTC.

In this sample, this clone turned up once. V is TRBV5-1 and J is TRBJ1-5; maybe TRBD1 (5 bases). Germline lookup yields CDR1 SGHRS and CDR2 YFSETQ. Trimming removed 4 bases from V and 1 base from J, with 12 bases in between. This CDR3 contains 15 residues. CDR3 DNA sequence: TGCGCCAGCAGCGTCGGGGGTTTGAGCAATCAGCCCCAGCATTTT. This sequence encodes CASSVGGLSNQPQHF.

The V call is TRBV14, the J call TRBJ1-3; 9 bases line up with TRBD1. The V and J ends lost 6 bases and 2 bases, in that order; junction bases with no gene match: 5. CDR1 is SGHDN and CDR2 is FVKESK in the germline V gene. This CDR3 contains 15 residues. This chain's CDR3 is CASSSGTGPGNTIYF. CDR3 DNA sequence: TGTGCCAGCAGTAGCGGGACAGGGCCTGGAAACACCATATATTTT.

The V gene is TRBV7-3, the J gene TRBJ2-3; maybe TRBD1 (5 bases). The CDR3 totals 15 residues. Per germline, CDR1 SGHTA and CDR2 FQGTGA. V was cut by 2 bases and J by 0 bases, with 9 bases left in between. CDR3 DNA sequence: TGTGCCAGCAGCTTACAGGACATCAGCACAGATACGCAGTATTTT. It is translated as CASSLQDISTDTQYF.